A selection of T cell receptor beta chains follows, all from one sample in a study of T cells in Graves' hyperthyroidism and ophthalmopathy. A single record per CDR3 protein comes from TCRdb applying MiXCR to the multiplex PCR reads. The sample records hundreds of thousands of distinct CDR3 sequences, 20% being singletons. The sequencing input was blood. The receptor source for this set is a man aged 25 to 45 with Graves' ophthalmopathy. Each CDR3 is given with its conserved first and last residue. D genes are given only for firm matches. Where a row states a size, it is once, few, many or the class of an expanded clone; other rows omit it.

D gene,clone size,J gene,V gene,CDR3 DNA,CDR3 protein
.,many,TRBJ2-5,TRBV12-3/TRBV12-4,TGTGCCAGCGCTCTCGGTATTGGAGAGACCCAGTACTTC,CASALGIGETQYF
.,.,TRBJ2-3,TRBV9,TGTGCCAGCGGCCCTGGCCAGGGGAAAGGTACGCAGTATTTT,CASGPGQGKGTQYF
.,once,TRBJ2-6,TRBV7-9,TGTGCCAGCAGCTTAGGAGGATCTGGGGCCATCGTCCTGACTTTC,CASSLGGSGAIVLTF
.,few,TRBJ1-1,TRBV4-2,TGTGCCAGCAGCCAAGAATCAGTTATCACTGAAGCTTTCTTT,CASSQESVITEAFF
.,many,TRBJ2-7,TRBV6-1,TGTGCCAGCAGTCCACCGGGACATCTTCCCTACGAGCAGTACTTC,CASSPPGHLPYEQYF
TRBD2,few,TRBJ2-7,TRBV29-1,TGCAGCGTTGATGGACTAGCGGGAGTTAACGAGCAGTACTTC,CSVDGLAGVNEQYF
TRBD1,few,TRBJ2-1,TRBV11-3,TGTGCCAGCAGCCCCGAACAGGGGGAGTCCCACAATGAGCAGTTCTTC,CASSPEQGESHNEQFF
.,.,TRBJ2-7,TRBV28,TGTGCCAGCAGCTCTTTCTCCTACGAGCAGTACTTC,CASSSFSYEQYF
.,.,TRBJ1-5,TRBV6-1,TGTGCCAGCAGTCGTACAGGGTATCGAAGCAATCAGCCCCAGCATTTT,CASSRTGYRSNQPQHF
.,.,TRBJ2-1,TRBV19,TGTGCCAGTAGTGGTCCTACCTACAATGAGCAGTTCTTC,CASSGPTYNEQFF
.,many,TRBJ2-1,TRBV28,TGTGCCAGCAGTTCCACGGGAGCTCGGTCCTACAATGAGCAGTTCTTC,CASSSTGARSYNEQFF
TRBD2,few,TRBJ2-1,TRBV3-1,TGTGCCAGCAGAGGGACTAGCGGGATCAATGAGCAGTTCTTC,CASRGTSGINEQFF
.,many,TRBJ2-7,TRBV5-1,TGCGCCAGCAGCGCCTCCGCCGAGCAGTACTTC,CASSASAEQYF
.,many,TRBJ2-4,TRBV7-9,TGTGCCAGCAGCTTCGGATACGGCGCGGGACCTACCAAAAACATTCAGTACTTC,CASSFGYGAGPTKNIQYF
TRBD1,.,TRBJ2-1,TRBV6-2/TRBV6-3,TGTGCCAGCACCCCGGGACAGGGACTTGGCCGGCAGTTCTTC,CASTPGQGLGRQFF
.,many,TRBJ2-2,TRBV7-2,TGTGCCAGCAGCTTAGCGACAGCCACCGGGGAGCTGTTTTTT,CASSLATATGELFF
TRBD1,.,TRBJ1-2,TRBV28,TGTGCCAGCAGTCAAAGACAGGGGATAGACTATGGCTACACCTTC,CASSQRQGIDYGYTF
.,many,TRBJ1-5,TRBV20-1,TGCAGTGCTAGAGACGGGGTGTGGCAGCCCCAGCATTTT,CSARDGVWQPQHF
.,few,TRBJ1-1,TRBV30,TGTGCCTGGACCTCAGTCGACGGGATGAACACTGAAGCTTTCTTT,CAWTSVDGMNTEAFF
.,many,TRBJ2-5,TRBV24-1,TGTGCCACCAGTGCCAAAACCGGAGGGCAGTCAGAGACCCAGTACTTC,CATSAKTGGQSETQYF
.,.,TRBJ2-7,TRBV4-1,TGCGCCAGCAGCCAAGGGGCAGTCACCTACGAGCAGTACTTC,CASSQGAVTYEQYF
.,many,TRBJ2-7,TRBV7-8,TGTGCCAGCAGCATGGGGGCAGGGTCCTACGAGCAGTACTTC,CASSMGAGSYEQYF
.,.,TRBJ2-5,TRBV12-3/TRBV12-4,TGTGCCAGCAGTTTGAGGCAGGGCCAAGAGGCCCAGTACTTC,CASSLRQGQEAQYF
TRBD1,few,TRBJ1-2,TRBV7-9,TGTGCCAGCAGCCCGGACAGGGGGCTGTATGACTATGGCTACACCTTC,CASSPDRGLYDYGYTF
TRBD2,few,TRBJ2-5,TRBV27,TGTGCCAGCGCCTGGACTAGCGGGTTTGAGACCCAGTACTTC,CASAWTSGFETQYF
.,.,TRBJ2-7,TRBV5-1,TGCGCCAGCAGCCCGAATGGTGGCGAGCAGTACTTC,CASSPNGGEQYF
.,few,TRBJ2-7,TRBV11-2,TGTGCCAGCAGCAACCTAAAAACAGGGAAGACCTACGAGCAGTACTTC,CASSNLKTGKTYEQYF
.,.,TRBJ1-4,TRBV4-1,TGCGCCAGCAGCCAAGATATGTCAATAGTTTCGAAACTGTTTTTT,CASSQDMSIVSKLFF